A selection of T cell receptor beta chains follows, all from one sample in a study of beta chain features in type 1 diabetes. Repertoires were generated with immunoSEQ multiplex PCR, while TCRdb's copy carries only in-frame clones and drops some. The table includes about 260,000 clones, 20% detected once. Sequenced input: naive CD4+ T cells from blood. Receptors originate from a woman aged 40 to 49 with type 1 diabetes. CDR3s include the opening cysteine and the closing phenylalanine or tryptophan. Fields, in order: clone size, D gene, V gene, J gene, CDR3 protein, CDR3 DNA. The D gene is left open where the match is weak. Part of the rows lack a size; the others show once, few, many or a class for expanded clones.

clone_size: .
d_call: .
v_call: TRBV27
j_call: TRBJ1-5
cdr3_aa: CASSLKGGSQPQHF
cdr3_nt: TGTGCCAGCAGTTTGAAAGGGGGAAGTCAGCCCCAGCATTTT

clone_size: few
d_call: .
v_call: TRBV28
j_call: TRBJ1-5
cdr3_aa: CASSLPDTSLNQPQHF
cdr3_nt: TGTGCCAGCAGCTTACCGGACACCTCCTTAAATCAGCCCCAGCATTTT

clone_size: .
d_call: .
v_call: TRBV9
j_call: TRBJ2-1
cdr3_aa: CASSVGTTEPYNEQFF
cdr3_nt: TGTGCCAGCAGCGTAGGGACGACAGAACCCTACAATGAGCAGTTCTTC

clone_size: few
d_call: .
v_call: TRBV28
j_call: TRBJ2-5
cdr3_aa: CASRYQGQETQYF
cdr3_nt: TGTGCCAGCAGGTACCAGGGCCAAGAGACCCAGTACTTC

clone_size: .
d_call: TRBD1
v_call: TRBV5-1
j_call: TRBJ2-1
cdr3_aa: CASSLVGTGLNEQFF
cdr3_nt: TGCGCCAGCAGCTTGGTAGGGACAGGACTCAATGAGCAGTTCTTC

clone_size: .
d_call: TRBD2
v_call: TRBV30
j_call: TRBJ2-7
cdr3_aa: CAYRHSGSGGEQYF
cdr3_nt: TGTGCTTACCGACATAGCGGGAGCGGCGGGGAGCAGTACTTC

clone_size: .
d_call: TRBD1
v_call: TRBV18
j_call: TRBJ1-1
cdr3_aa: CASSPSGGRNTEAFF
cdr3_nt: TGTGCCAGCTCACCCTCAGGGGGCAGGAACACTGAAGCTTTCTTT

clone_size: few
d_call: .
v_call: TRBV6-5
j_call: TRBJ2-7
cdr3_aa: CASSRDRYEQYF
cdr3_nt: TGTGCCAGCAGTCGCGACAGGTACGAGCAGTACTTC

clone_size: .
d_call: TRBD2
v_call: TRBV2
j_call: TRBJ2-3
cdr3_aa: CASKREGTDTQYF
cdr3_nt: TGTGCCAGCAAGCGGGAAGGTACAGATACGCAGTATTTT

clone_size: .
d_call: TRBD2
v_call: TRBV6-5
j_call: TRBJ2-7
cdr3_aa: CASSSTGLAGNYEQYF
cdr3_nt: TGTGCCAGCAGTTCCACCGGACTAGCGGGGAACTACGAGCAGTACTTC

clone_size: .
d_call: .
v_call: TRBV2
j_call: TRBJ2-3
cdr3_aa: CASSPTRDTQYF
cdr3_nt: TGTGCCAGCAGCCCGACTAGAGATACGCAGTATTTT

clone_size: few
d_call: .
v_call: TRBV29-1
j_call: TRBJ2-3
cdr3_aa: CSVEEQLSTDTQYF
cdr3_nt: TGCAGCGTTGAAGAACAGCTCAGCACAGATACGCAGTATTTT